These 21 T cell receptor beta chains originate from one sample sequenced in a study of T cells in Graves' hyperthyroidism and ophthalmopathy. RNA transcripts yielded amplified TCR beta CDR3 regions. HTBI primers were employed in a first-round RT-PCR of the TCR CDR3. TCRdb fed the multiplex PCR reads into MiXCR, producing one record per CDR3 protein. Of under 700,000 distinct CDR3 sequences in the sample, just over 45% were seen once. The specimen sequenced was peripheral blood or thyroid tissue (not recorded which). Receptor source: a woman aged 18 to 35 with Graves' hyperthyroidism.

Written as DNA, the CDR3 is TGTGCCAGCAGCTTAGATCTAGCGGGAGGCAGGGGTTGGGGGCAGTACTTC. As protein: CASSLDLAGGRGWGQYF. The chain combines TRBV7-9 with TRBJ2-7, with 11 bases lining up with TRBD2. Germline CDR1 reads SEHNR; CDR2 reads FQNEAQ (reference sequence). CDR3 size: 17 residues. V lost 1 base, J lost 9 bases, and 14 bases stayed unmatched.

This clonotype was counted at least ten times. V gene TRBV25-1 combines with J gene TRBJ1-1; D gene ambiguous. This CDR3 spans 15 amino acids. The germline CDR1 and CDR2 sequences are MGHDK and SYGVNS. Deletions cut 3 bases from V and 3 bases from J, with 14 bases between. The CDR3 sequence: CASSDYQHAYTEAFF. For the CDR3, the DNA is TGTGCCAGCAGTGATTACCAACACGCGTACACTGAAGCTTTCTTT. The full variable domain, rest sourced from reference TRBV25-1 and TRBJ1-1, is EADIYQTPRYLVIGTGKKITLECSQTMGHDKMYWYQQDPGMELHLIHYSYGVNSTEKGDLSSESTVSRIRTEHFPLTLESARPSHTSQYLCASSDYQHAYTEAFFGQGTRLTVV.

This clonotype appeared many times. The chain recombines TRBV6-5 with TRBJ2-7; D remains ambiguous. The V gene's germline CDR1 is MNHEY and CDR2 SVGAGI. Trimming shortened V by 2 bases and J by 5 bases, and 7 bases separated the two germline ends. The CDR3 is 12 residues long. The CDR3 here is CASSYRDNEQYF. CDR3 coding DNA: TGTGCCAGCAGTTACAGGGATAACGAGCAGTACTTC.

The chain couples TRBV2 to TRBJ1-5, with a tentative D call TRBD1 (6 bases). V shed 5 bases and J shed 1 base, with 12 bases lying between them. The CDR3 totals 15 residues. Per germline, CDR1 SNHLY and CDR2 FYNNEI. The CDR3 nucleotides read TGTGCCAGCAGTCGGGGGCAGGCAAGCAATCAGCCCCAGCATTTT. This encodes CASSRGQASNQPQHF. Complete variable domain (other parts from reference TRBV2 and TRBJ1-5): EPEVTQTPSHQVTQMGQEVILRCVPISNHLYFYWYRQILGQKVEFLVSFYNNEISEKSEIFDDQFSVERPDGSNFTLKIRSTKLEDSAMYFCASSRGQASNQPQHFGDGTRLSIL.

This clonotype was found a few times. V and J are TRBV20-1 and TRBJ2-7, with D hard to call. V lost 6 bases and J lost 2, with 14 bases in between. Germline V gene lookup returns CDR1 DFQATT and CDR2 SNEGSKA (reference sequence). The CDR3 runs to 13 residues. The CDR3 DNA sequence: TGCAGTGCCCCAAAGGCCACCGCCTACGAGCAGTACTTC. It codes for CSAPKATAYEQYF.

The J gene is TRBJ2-2, the V gene TRBV5-1; 8 nucleotides line up with TRBD1. V dropped 0 bases and J dropped 7; count of bases not matched to a gene: 11. Looked up from germline, CDR1 is SGHRS and CDR2 is YFSETQ. The CDR3 loop spans 17 amino acids. In DNA form, the CDR3 reads TGCGCCAGCAGCTTGGCCCCCTCCAGGGGGCGTGGCGGGGAGCTGTTTTTT. This gives the protein CASSLAPSRGRGGELFF.

The chain combines TRBV10-3 with TRBJ2-5, with D possibly being TRBD1 (6 bases). With 6 bases removed from V and 1 base from J, the gap between germline ends came to 6 bases. The CDR3 totals 12 residues. CDR1 is ENHRY and CDR2 is SYGVKD in the germline V gene. The CDR3 reads CAIRTGQETQYF. The CDR3 nucleotides read TGTGCCATCAGGACAGGCCAAGAGACCCAGTACTTC.

The chain links TRBV29-1 to TRBJ1-5; possible D gene TRBD1, 5 bases. The CDR3 has 12 residues. V was shortened by 4 bases and J by 7 bases, with 11 bases between the two germline ends. The germline V gene has CDR1 SQVTM and CDR2 ANQGSEA. The CDR3 sequence is CSVGRGGQPQHF. DNA for the CDR3: TGCAGCGTTGGGCGGGGGGGGCAGCCCCAGCATTTT.

This sequence joins TRBV25-1 and TRBJ1-6, with D uncertain. Germline loops: CDR1 MGHDK, CDR2 SYGVNS. Trimming removed 3 bases at V and 9 bases at J, with 6 bases between. The CDR3 contains 12 residues. CDR3: CASSDIGSPLHF. CDR3 nucleotides: TGTGCCAGCAGTGACATTGGTTCACCCCTCCACTTT.

This chain links TRBV7-2 with TRBJ1-2, with 8 positions matching TRBD1. The germline V gene encodes CDR1 SGHTA and CDR2 FQGNSA. V was clipped by 1 base and J by 4 bases; unmatched bases: 11. The CDR3 extends over 17 amino acids. CDR3 in amino acids: CASSLDLARGRRYGYTF. The CDR3 nucleotides read TGTGCCAGCAGCTTAGATCTGGCCAGGGGGCGCCGCTATGGCTACACCTTC.

This clonotype was counted a few times. The V and J genes are TRBV7-3 and TRBJ2-2, with 10 nucleotides matching TRBD2. Germline V CDR1 and CDR2: SGHTA, FQGTGA. V lost 5 bases and J lost 7; bases outside the gene matches: 10. The CDR3 sequence is 16 residues long. Here the CDR3 reads CASSQEGTSESGELFF. The CDR3 DNA sequence: TGTGCCAGCAGCCAAGAAGGGACTAGCGAAAGCGGGGAGCTGTTTTTT.

In regard to this clonotype: The junction shows a germline mismatch at one end, possibly a read error. The chain joins TRBV24-1 to TRBJ1-3, with 8 positions matching TRBD1. The CDR3 has 9 residues. Germline CDR1 and CDR2: KGHDR and SFDVKD. The chain's CDR3 is CATSGGTGF. Here the CDR3 DNA reads TGTGCCACCAGTGGCGGGACAGGTTTC.

This clonotype occurred many times. This chain connects TRBV19 to TRBJ1-2; D uncertain. This CDR3 region has 16 residues. Looked up from germline, CDR1 is LNHDA and CDR2 is SQIVND (reference sequence). With 6 bases removed from V and 2 bases from J, the gap between germline ends came to 19 bases. This CDR3 reads CASRTPVGKPNYGYTF. The CDR3 DNA reads TGTGCCAGTAGGACACCTGTTGGGAAGCCAAACTATGGCTACACCTTC.

The sample holds many counts of this clonotype. This chain uses TRBV2 with TRBJ1-2, with D uncertain. Germline V gives CDR1 SNHLY, CDR2 FYNNEI. The CDR3 spans 13 residues. Trimming removed 6 bases at V and 9 bases at J, with 17 bases between. The CDR3 DNA is TGTGCCAGCAGCCTGGGAGTGGAGAGGAGCTACACCTTC. This translates into CASSLGVERSYTF.

The table lists this clonotype with a count of one. The rearrangement joins TRBV10-3 to TRBJ1-5, with 10 bases identical to TRBD1. Germline V gene data show CDR1 as ENHRY and CDR2 as SYGVKD. The CDR3 totals 15 residues. The junction had 7 bases not matched to a gene; V was cut back by 6 bases and J by 5 bases. CDR3 residues: CAISGDRGIYQPQHF. CDR3 in DNA: TGTGCCATCAGCGGGGACAGGGGAATCTATCAGCCCCAGCATTTT.

Concerning this clonotype: Given a much more abundant clone one base away, this may be a read error. The V and J genes are TRBV12-3 or TRBV12-4 and TRBJ1-1, with unresolved D. This CDR3 contains 13 residues. Trimming removed 8 bases from V and 4 bases from J, with 14 bases in between. For the CDR3, the DNA is TGTGCCAGCCTTTTTACCTTGCTCACTGAAGCTTTCTTT. It specifies CASLFTLLTEAFF.

This sequence joins TRBV20-1 and TRBJ1-1, with D maybe TRBD1 (5 bases). CDR3 length: 13 residues. CDR1 DFQATT and CDR2 SNEGSKA come from the germline V gene (reference sequence). Trimming took off 5 bases at V and 3 bases at J, with 13 bases between the two ends. The CDR3 coding sequence is TGCAGTGCTCCCCGGGCAGGGCACACTGAAGCTTTCTTT. This encodes CSAPRAGHTEAFF.

This clonotype was counted a few times. This sequence joins TRBV9 and TRBJ1-1; 7 bases align to TRBD1. The CDR3 loop spans 14 amino acids. Looked up from germline, CDR1 is SGDLS and CDR2 is YYNGEE. J gave up 2 bases and V 4 bases, and 5 bases lay outside the gene matches. CDR3 sequence: CASSPRGENTEAFF. Here the CDR3 DNA reads TGTGCCAGCAGCCCCAGGGGGGAAAACACTGAAGCTTTCTTT.

In this sample, this clonotype turned up many times. The chain is built from TRBV7-2 and TRBJ1-4; D is perhaps TRBD1 (6 bases). V lost 1 base and J 8 bases, leaving 14 bases between the germline ends. Germline V gene data show CDR1 as SGHTA and CDR2 as FQGNSA. The CDR3 totals 15 residues. The CDR3 is CASSLDGAGVEKLFF. Here the CDR3 DNA reads TGTGCCAGCAGCTTAGACGGGGCAGGGGTCGAAAAACTGTTTTTT.

Only a few counts were recorded for this clonotype. The chain joins TRBV24-1 to TRBJ1-1; D is perhaps TRBD1 (5 bases). The germline gives CDR1 KGHDR, CDR2 SFDVKD. The CDR3 sequence is 15 residues long. V lost 11 bases, J lost 1 base, and 19 bases lay in between. CDR3 sequence: CASSSAGTENTEAFF. Here the CDR3 DNA reads TGTGCCAGCAGCTCCGCAGGGACCGAGAACACTGAAGCTTTCTTT.

The gene calls are TRBV7-3 and TRBJ2-5, with 9 bases lining up with TRBD2. The germline V gene has CDR1 SGHTA and CDR2 FQGTGA. Trimming cost V 2 bases and J 9 bases; bases outside gene matches: 4. This CDR3 spans 13 amino acids. This CDR3 is CASSLGGGRAQYF. CDR3 DNA: TGTGCCAGCAGCTTAGGGGGCGGGAGGGCCCAGTACTTC.